This TCR beta chain was sequenced for a study of human T cells and chemical hapten exposure. TCRdb processed the RACE reads anew with MiXCR; each CDR3 protein has one entry. There are over 50,000 distinct CDR3 sequences in the sample; about 9.6% occur only once, and roughly 9% lies in the top ten. The length of the CDR3 is 15 residues. The time point is: pre-sensitization, week 0. Described treatment: therapeutic diphenylcyclopropenone sensitization with weekly scalp DPC. It was unfractionated whole blood from which total RNA was extracted. This clonotype has a handful of counts. Sequenced material: whole blood, taken in connection with sensitization to the hapten diphenylcyclopropenone (DPC). This sequence was found in a young woman with alopecia areata. Some clones in this sample may be carry-over from other donors' samples. This sequence joins TRBV21-1 and TRBJ1-4. TRBV21-1 is designated a pseudogene. The CDR3: CASSKAGNLNEKLFF. The CDR3 bases are TGTGCCAGCAGCAAAGCTGGAAATCTCAATGAAAAACTGTTTTTT.